This entry describes one T cell receptor beta chain. The antigen is unknown. The data stem from a study of T cell repertoires in cytomegalovirus infection. Study at large: Carrying CMV and the relevant HLA type showed in public TCR beta signatures. Overall study findings and caveats: What dominated the ex vivo response were HLA-C-restricted CMV-specific TCR beta clonotypes. Summed frequency of shared TCR beta families picked out CMV carriers who also had the relevant HLA.

The CDR3 is made up of 15 amino acids. J gave up 8 bases and V 4 bases, and 6 bases lay outside the gene matches. Germline V gene sequence: CDR1 SGHRS, CDR2 YFSETQ. From the reads, TCRdb called clonotypes with MiXCR, one entry per CDR3 protein. Of 680,000 or so distinct CDR3 sequences listed, around 31% are singletons. Source: cultured PBMCs, taken from culture after CMV antigen stimulation. The clonotype originates from a human donor in good health (CMV status not recorded). Some clones in this sample may be carry-over from other donors' samples. V gene TRBV5-1 combines with J gene TRBJ2-3; 14 bases are a match to TRBD2. CDR3 loop: CASSPVGTSGGTQYF. DNA for the CDR3: TGCGCCAGCAGCCCGGTTGGGACTAGCGGGGGTACGCAGTATTTT.